A single sample is the source of the 17 T cell receptor beta chains below, sequenced in a study of human T cells and chemical hapten exposure. Time point indicated: pre-sensitization, week 0. Indicated treatment: therapeutic diphenylcyclopropenone sensitization with weekly scalp DPC. Each CDR3 protein gets one entry after TCRdb re-called the RACE reads with MiXCR. Of 250,000 to 300,000 distinct CDR3 sequences listed, just under 8% are singletons. The sequenced sample was whole blood, obtained in connection with sensitization to the hapten diphenylcyclopropenone (DPC). The source of these receptors is a man younger than 35 with alopecia areata. Some clones in this sample may be carry-over from other donors' samples.

This clonotype has just a few counts. The chain combines TRBV10-3 with TRBJ2-1; 14 nucleotides agree with TRBD2. The J segment lost 8 bases and the V segment lost 5 bases, leaving 14 bases of the junction unmatched. The V gene's germline CDR1 is ENHRY and CDR2 SYGVKD. The CDR3 runs to 18 residues. DNA of the CDR3: TGTGCCATCAGTACGACTAGCGGGGGGGCCCATATGTTAGATGAGCAGTTCTTC. Its translation is CAISTTSGGAHMLDEQFF.

The rearrangement joins TRBV4-3 to TRBJ2-1; 7 bases line up with TRBD1. The germline gives CDR1 LGHNA, CDR2 YSLEER. V shed 5 bases, J shed 4 bases, and the junction held 11 bases outside the gene matches. The CDR3 is 16 residues long. The CDR3 sequence: CASSIQTGTIYNEQFF. The CDR3 nucleotides are TGCGCCAGCAGCATTCAGACAGGGACAATATACAATGAGCAGTTCTTC.

In its sample, this clonotype was seen a few times. The chain uses TRBV7-2 and TRBJ1-5; 7 bases are a match to TRBD1. CDR1 is SGHTA, CDR2 FQGNSA, per germline. V gave up 4 bases and J gave up 4 bases; unmatched junction bases: 7. This CDR3 contains 15 residues. DNA for the CDR3: TGTGCCAGCAGCTCATCCGGGACAGCTAATCAGCCCCAGCATTTT. It yields the protein CASSSSGTANQPQHF.

V and J are TRBV10-1 and TRBJ1-1; D unclear. CDR3 size: 17 residues. Trimming took off 6 bases at V and 4 bases at J, with 24 bases between the two ends. CDR1 is WNHNN, CDR2 SYGVQD, per germline (reference sequence). The CDR3 reads CASSPSPGEKGSTEAFF. The CDR3 coding sequence is TGCGCCAGCAGCCCGAGCCCCGGAGAAAAAGGGAGCACTGAAGCTTTCTTT.

This clonotype came up a few times. The chain links TRBV7-9 to TRBJ1-4; D may be TRBD1 (5 bases). The germline V and J ends were trimmed by 0 bases and 4 bases, with 15 bases remaining between them. This CDR3 spans 17 amino acids. Germline V gene data show CDR1 as SEHNR and CDR2 as FQNEAQ (reference sequence). In DNA, the CDR3 is TGTGCCAGCAGCTTAGCGTCTCAGGCAGGGATTAATGAAAAACTGTTTTTT. Its translation: CASSLASQAGINEKLFF.

This clonotype was seen a few times. The chain links TRBV11-1 to TRBJ2-2; D possibly corresponds to TRBD2 (6 bases). The germline V and J ends were trimmed by 2 bases and 4 bases, with 14 bases remaining between them. The CDR3 covers 16 residues. Germline lookup yields CDR1 SGHAT and CDR2 FQDESV (reference sequence). CDR3 protein: CASSLSRDSITGELFF. Here the CDR3 DNA reads TGTGCCAGCAGCTTATCGCGGGACTCTATCACCGGGGAGCTGTTTTTT. Using reference TRBV11-1 and TRBJ2-2 for the parts outside the CDR3, the full variable domain is EAEVAQSPRYKITEKSQAVAFWCDPISGHATLYWYRQILGQGPELLVQFQDESVVDDSQLPKDRFSAERLKGVDSTLKIQPAELGDSAMYLCASSLSRDSITGELFFGEGSRLTVL.

This clonotype has more than one count but fewer than ten. V is TRBV27 and J is TRBJ1-1; TRBD1 aligns across 9 bases. CDR3 size: 16 residues. Trimming removed 3 bases from V and 3 bases from J; junction bases left unmatched: 8. Germline CDR1 MNHEY, CDR2 SMNVEV (reference sequence). Here the CDR3 DNA reads TGTGCCAGCAGTTTCGACAGGGGGGTCCCCTACACTGAAGCTTTCTTT. Translating it yields CASSFDRGVPYTEAFF.

Concerning this clonotype itself: The junction and the germline gene differ at one end; a read error may be behind it. The chain is built from TRBV5-1 and TRBJ1-6; D remains ambiguous. From germline, CDR1 is SGHRS and CDR2 YFSETQ. The CDR3 has 13 residues. The CDR3 DNA reads as TGCGCCAGCAGCTTGGCGGGGATTTCATCCCTCCACTTT. Its protein product is CASSLAGISSLHF. The full variable domain, with the rest looked up from reference TRBV5-1 and TRBJ1-6, is KAGVTQTPRYLIKTRGQQVTLSCSPISGHRSVSWYQQTPGQGLQFLFEYFSETQRNKGNFPGRFSGRQFSNSRSEMNVSTLELGDSALYLCASSLAGISSLHFGNGTRLTVT.

This clonotype has a handful of counts. The rearrangement joins TRBV7-9 to TRBJ2-7; 8 nucleotides agree with TRBD1. The CDR3 totals 13 residues. The germline gives CDR1 SEHNR, CDR2 FQNEAQ (reference sequence). V shed 5 bases and J 5 bases; nucleotides not matched to a gene: 5. As DNA, the CDR3 is TGTGCCAGCAGCCCCAGGGGGCCGGACGAGCAGTACTTC. It is translated as CASSPRGPDEQYF.

The chain recombines TRBV6-6 with TRBJ2-1; 12 positions agree with TRBD1. Per germline, CDR1 MNHNY and CDR2 SVGAGI (reference sequence). V lost 6 bases to trimming and J lost 4 bases; unmatched junction nucleotides: 10. This CDR3 comprises 17 residues. The CDR3 bases are TGTGCCAGCAGGTTACAGGGACAGGGGGCAGGGTACAATGAGCAGTTCTTC. This translates into CASRLQGQGAGYNEQFF.

The V and J genes are TRBV28 and TRBJ2-7, with D maybe TRBD2 (5 bases). The CDR3 consists of 15 residues. Germline loops: CDR1 MDHEN, CDR2 SYDVKM. Trimming took off 7 bases at V and 0 bases at J, with 16 bases between the two ends. CDR3 region: CASTRTTGSSYEQYF. CDR3 coding DNA: TGTGCCAGCACCCGGACGACGGGAAGCTCCTACGAGCAGTACTTC.

There are many counts of this clonotype. The V and J genes are TRBV5-1 and TRBJ2-3; D may be TRBD1 (6 bases). The V gene's germline CDR1 is SGHRS and CDR2 YFSETQ. CDR3 length: 16 amino acids. Trimming removed 0 bases from V and 0 bases from J, with 11 bases in between. CDR3 sequence reads: CASSLVRGSSTDTQYF. CDR3 DNA: TGCGCCAGCAGCTTGGTCAGGGGATCTAGCACAGATACGCAGTATTTT.

This chain links TRBV7-2 with TRBJ1-1; D is unclear. CDR1 and CDR2 from the germline V gene are SGHTA and FQGNSA. Trimming stripped 1 base from V and 5 bases from J, with 8 bases between. The CDR3 loop spans 13 amino acids. The DNA for the CDR3 is TGTGCCAGCAGCTTAGGCCCCCGGACTGAAGCTTTCTTT. It encodes CASSLGPRTEAFF.

This clonotype was picked up a small number of times. V usage is TRBV6-2 or TRBV6-3 and J usage is TRBJ1-2, with D maybe TRBD1 (5 bases). In germline, CDR1 is MNHEY, CDR2 SVGEGT. V lost 6 bases, J lost 8 bases, and 22 bases lay in between. This CDR3 contains 15 residues. CDR3 amino acids: CASRPPWGGSSGYTF. The CDR3, as DNA: TGTGCCAGCAGGCCCCCCTGGGGCGGTAGTTCCGGCTACACCTTC.

The V and J genes are TRBV18 and TRBJ2-7, with 9 bases matching TRBD1. Trimming at V came to 4 bases and at J to 6 bases, leaving 7 bases not matched to a gene. The CDR3 is 14 amino acids. The germline V gene has CDR1 KGHSH and CDR2 LQKENI. The CDR3: CASSQMGTGSEQYF. The CDR3 nucleotides read TGTGCCAGCTCACAAATGGGGACAGGGTCCGAGCAGTACTTC.

The chain employs TRBV6-6 and TRBJ2-7, with TRBD2 matching over 7 bases. J gave up 2 bases and V 0 bases, and 7 bases lay outside the gene matches. The germline gives CDR1 MNHNY, CDR2 SVGAGI (reference sequence). CDR3 length: 16 amino acids. Here the CDR3 reads CASSYSFAGVTYEQYF. The CDR3 coding sequence is TGTGCCAGCAGTTACTCGTTTGCGGGGGTAACCTACGAGCAGTACTTC.

This clonotype was found many times. This chain uses TRBV12-3 or TRBV12-4 with TRBJ2-5; TRBD1 agrees at 7 bases. The junction had 6 bases not matched to a gene; V was cut back by 5 bases and J by 6 bases. This CDR3 comprises 13 residues. CDR3 DNA sequence: TGTGCCAGCAGTCAACAGGGGAGAAAGACCCAGTACTTC. It specifies CASSQQGRKTQYF.